The 23 T cell receptor beta chains given below trace back to one sample, sequenced in a study of regulatory T cells in long-lasting Graves disease. Construction of the TCR beta libraries employed iRepertoire HTBI primers in conjunction with Arm-PCR of CDR3 regions. MiXCR, applied by TCRdb to the multiplex PCR reads, yields one record per CDR3 protein. The sample carries some 560,000 distinct CDR3 sequences, around 15% recorded once. Time point indicated: newly diagnosed GD, antithyroid drugs for less than 3 months. TCR sequences were obtained from RNA taken from PBMCs. The same sample was also studied in work on T cells in Graves' hyperthyroidism and ophthalmopathy.

Sequenced here: peripheral blood mononuclear cells (PBMCs), sampled at new diagnosis, from a patient treated with antithyroid drugs. The origin of the receptors is a middle-aged woman with Graves disease.

This clonotype came up a few times. The V and J genes are TRBV29-1 and TRBJ2-3; 11 nucleotides agree with TRBD2. Germline V gene lookup returns CDR1 SQVTM and CDR2 ANQGSEA. There are 15 residues in the CDR3. V was clipped by 4 bases and J by 2 bases; unmatched bases: 5. The CDR3 sequence is CSVVGLAETTDTQYF. The CDR3, as DNA: TGCAGCGTTGTGGGACTAGCGGAAACCACAGATACGCAGTATTTT.

There are a few counts of this clonotype. V is TRBV18 and J is TRBJ2-6; D is perhaps TRBD2 (6 bases). CDR1 and CDR2 from the germline V gene are KGHSH and LQKENI. The length of the CDR3 is 15 residues. V lost 5 bases to trimming and J lost 1 base, with 9 bases between them. CDR3 nucleotides: TGTGCCAGCTCAACTGGGACTTCTGGGGCCAACGTCCTGACTTTC. As protein: CASSTGTSGANVLTF.

CDR3 DNA: TGTGCCAGCAGCTTAACCCAAGACTGGACCAAAGAGACCCAGTACTTC. Amino acids: CASSLTQDWTKETQYF. The chain has TRBV7-9 and TRBJ2-5; D call uncertain. In germline, CDR1 is SEHNR, CDR2 FQNEAQ (reference sequence). The V and J ends lost 2 bases and 3 bases respectively, with 16 bases between them. The CDR3 is 16 amino acids.

This clonotype was seen more than once but under ten times. This rearrangement joins TRBV6-1 to TRBJ2-7, with 7 nucleotides matching TRBD1. The length of the CDR3 is 14 residues. Losses at the gene ends were 5 bases for V and 2 bases for J; bases not matched to a gene: 6. Germline V gives CDR1 MNHNS, CDR2 SASEGT. CDR3 in amino acids: CASSTGQAPYEQYF. The CDR3, as DNA: TGTGCCAGCAGTACCGGACAGGCCCCCTACGAGCAGTACTTC.

This clonotype was counted a few times. The rearrangement uses TRBV29-1 and TRBJ2-7; 11 positions match TRBD1. V was pared by 6 bases and J by 4 bases, with 2 bases of the junction left unmatched. The CDR3 length is 12 residues. The germline V gene has CDR1 SQVTM and CDR2 ANQGSEA. The CDR3 reads CSVGQGGYEQYF. As DNA, the CDR3 is TGCAGCGTGGGACAGGGGGGGTACGAGCAGTACTTC.

The chain couples TRBV20-1 to TRBJ1-3; D unclear. This CDR3 has 14 residues. Germline V gene sequence: CDR1 DFQATT, CDR2 SNEGSKA (reference sequence). The germline V and J ends were trimmed by 6 bases and 0 bases, with 12 bases remaining between them. The CDR3 region is CSATPRYSGNTIYF. As DNA, the CDR3 is TGCAGTGCCACTCCTAGATACTCTGGAAACACCATATATTTT.

The sample holds a few counts of this clonotype. This chain links TRBV5-1 with TRBJ2-3, with 8 bases lining up with TRBD2. The length of the CDR3 is 15 residues. V gave up 5 bases and J gave up 3 bases; unmatched junction bases: 8. Germline lookup yields CDR1 SGHRS and CDR2 YFSETQ. This CDR3 reads CASRWGSGETDTQYF. CDR3 nucleotides: TGCGCCAGCAGATGGGGTAGCGGGGAAACAGATACGCAGTATTTT. Full variable domain (outside the CDR3, taken from reference TRBV5-1 and TRBJ2-3): KAGVTQTPRYLIKTRGQQVTLSCSPISGHRSVSWYQQTPGQGLQFLFEYFSETQRNKGNFPGRFSGRQFSNSRSEMNVSTLELGDSALYLCASRWGSGETDTQYFGPGTRLTVL.

This clonotype was seen more than once but under ten times. The V gene is TRBV4-1, the J gene TRBJ1-2, with unresolved D. This CDR3 is 16 amino acids long. CDR1 is MGHRA and CDR2 is YSYEKL in the germline V gene. V shed 0 bases and J shed 5 bases, with 16 bases lying between them. This CDR3 is CASSQETRTLMYGYTF. The CDR3 DNA reads as TGCGCCAGCAGCCAAGAAACTAGAACTCTAATGTATGGCTACACCTTC.

This clonotype showed up many times. The chain combines TRBV18 with TRBJ2-1, with 10 bases aligning to TRBD2. CDR3 length equals 16 residues. V shed 8 bases, J shed 2 bases, and the junction held 9 bases outside the gene matches. The germline gives CDR1 KGHSH, CDR2 LQKENI. This CDR3 reads CASSRSSGGAYNEQFF. For the CDR3, the DNA is TGTGCCAGCAGTCGCTCTAGCGGGGGAGCCTACAATGAGCAGTTCTTC.

This chain links TRBV25-1 with TRBJ2-7; D may match TRBD1 or TRBD2 (6 bases each). V was pared by 6 bases and J by 4 bases, with 10 bases between. Germline CDR1 MGHDK, CDR2 SYGVNS. This CDR3 spans 12 amino acids. The CDR3 DNA follows: TGTGCCAGCAGGAGGGGGGAGTACGAGCAGTACTTC. Its translation is CASRRGEYEQYF.

This clonotype has a count of ten or more. The chain employs TRBV7-2 and TRBJ1-2; D gene ambiguous. Germline lookup yields CDR1 SGHTA and CDR2 FQGNSA. There are 14 residues in the CDR3. Trimming cost V 0 bases and J 4 bases, with 9 bases left between them. The CDR3 loop reads CASSLAQAGYGYTF. The CDR3 coding sequence is TGTGCCAGCAGCTTAGCGCAGGCCGGCTATGGCTACACCTTC.

The chain uses TRBV5-1 and TRBJ2-5; D might be TRBD1 or TRBD2, each matching 6 bases. The CDR3 length is 14 residues. Trimming removed 0 bases from V and 5 bases from J, with 11 bases in between. Germline-derived CDR1 and CDR2 are SGHRS and YFSETQ. CDR3 amino acids: CASSLAEGGETQYF. The CDR3, as DNA: TGCGCCAGCAGCTTGGCCGAGGGGGGCGAGACCCAGTACTTC.

This clonotype was detected only a few times. The V call is TRBV9, the J call TRBJ2-7, with 9 bases lining up with TRBD2. Unmatched junction bases numbered 7, after V lost 3 bases and J lost 6 bases. The CDR3 contains 14 residues. Germline V lookup: CDR1 SGDLS, CDR2 YYNGEE. The CDR3 region is CASSAGTSFTEQYF. The CDR3 nucleotides are TGTGCCAGCAGCGCCGGGACTAGCTTTACCGAGCAGTACTTC. The variable domain in full, with the rest retrieved from reference TRBV9 and TRBJ2-7, is DSGVTQTPKHLITATGQRVTLRCSPRSGDLSVYWYQQSLDQGLQFLIQYYNGEERAKGNILERFSAQQFPDLHSELNLSSLELGDSALYFCASSAGTSFTEQYFGPGTRLTVT.

This clonotype was recorded a few times. The chain carries TRBV29-1 and TRBJ2-7; 8 nucleotides align to TRBD1. Germline CDR1 is SQVTM and CDR2 is ANQGSEA. V lost 5 bases and J lost 5; bases outside the gene matches: 8. The CDR3 has 13 amino acids. The CDR3 spells CSVSRDRRHEQYF. CDR3 in DNA: TGCAGCGTTTCCCGGGACAGGCGGCACGAGCAGTACTTC.

This clonotype has at least ten counts. This sequence joins TRBV7-3 and TRBJ2-3, with 11 nucleotides matching TRBD2. Germline-derived CDR1 and CDR2 are SGHTA and FQGTGA. CDR3 size: 18 residues. The trim removed 1 base at V and 0 bases at J, leaving 6 bases unmatched. The CDR3 region has the DNA TGTGCCAGCAGCTTAATCCCTAGCGGGGGGTCTAGCACAGATACGCAGTATTTT. Its protein product is CASSLIPSGGSSTDTQYF.

The chain links TRBV10-3 to TRBJ2-2; D may correspond to TRBD1 or TRBD2 (5 bases each). Trimming took 7 bases from V and 7 from J, leaving 19 bases between them. Germline CDR1 and CDR2: ENHRY and SYGVKD. CDR3 length equals 15 residues. CDR3 protein: CAITERDGQYGELFF. In DNA form, the CDR3 reads TGTGCCATCACCGAACGGGACGGGCAGTACGGGGAGCTGTTTTTT.

The sample holds a few counts of this clonotype. The chain couples TRBV14 to TRBJ2-7, with a tentative D call TRBD1 (6 bases). Trimming cost V 6 bases and J 4 bases, with 19 bases left between them. Germline CDR1 is SGHDN and CDR2 is FVKESK. The CDR3 runs to 15 residues. The chain's CDR3 is CASSPRQGFAYEQYF. CDR3 DNA sequence: TGTGCCAGCAGTCCGCGGCAGGGGTTCGCGTACGAGCAGTACTTC.

This clonotype occurred many times. The CDR3 region is CASVKADEETQYF. CDR3 DNA: TGTGCCAGCGTGAAGGCAGACGAAGAGACCCAGTACTTC. The V and J genes are TRBV28 and TRBJ2-5; D ambiguous. The V gene's germline CDR1 is MDHEN and CDR2 SYDVKM. Trimming removed 8 bases from V and 3 bases from J, with 13 bases in between. This CDR3 is built from 13 residues.

This clonotype was recorded many times. CDR3 amino acids: CASSLFHGQGTYNEQFF. CDR3 coding DNA: TGTGCCAGCAGCTTATTCCACGGACAGGGGACCTACAATGAGCAGTTCTTC. The chain carries TRBV7-3 and TRBJ2-1; TRBD1 aligns across 9 bases. V lost 2 bases to trimming and J lost 2 bases; unmatched junction nucleotides: 7. The CDR3 has 17 residues. In germline, CDR1 is SGHTA, CDR2 FQGTGA.

This clonotype appeared a few times. This CDR3 fails to terminate in the conserved phenylalanine or tryptophan, so it likely reflects a read error. The rearrangement links TRBV3-1 to TRBJ2-3; D gene uncertain. The V end was cut by 0 bases, the J end by 3 bases, with 4 bases between. Germline V lookup: CDR1 LGHDT, CDR2 YNNKEL (reference sequence). The CDR3 is made up of 13 amino acids. In DNA, the CDR3 is TGTGCCAGCAGCCAAGATTTTACAGATACGCAGTATCTT. Residues: CASSQDFTDTQYL.

This clonotype showed up many times. The chain combines TRBV11-2 with TRBJ2-3, with D uncertain. V was pared by 2 bases and J by 5 bases, with 8 bases between. The CDR3 loop spans 13 amino acids. Per the germline V gene, CDR1 is SGHAT and CDR2 is FQNNGV. The CDR3 region has the DNA TGTGCCAGCAGCTTAATGCATGGAGATACGCAGTATTTT. Its protein product is CASSLMHGDTQYF. The full variable domain, completed using reference TRBV11-2 and TRBJ2-3, is EAGVAQSPRYKIIEKRQSVAFWCNPISGHATLYWYQQILGQGPKLLIQFQNNGVVDDSQLPKDRFSAERLKGVDSTLKIQPAKLEDSAVYLCASSLMHGDTQYFGPGTRLTVL.

The chain combines TRBV20-1 with TRBJ2-5, with TRBD2 matching over 7 bases. The germline V gene has CDR1 DFQATT and CDR2 SNEGSKA (reference sequence). The J segment lost 3 bases and the V segment lost 3 bases, leaving 4 bases of the junction unmatched. The CDR3 consists of 13 residues. In DNA, the CDR3 is TGCAGTGCTAGGCGGGACTACAAAGAGACCCAGTACTTC. As protein: CSARRDYKETQYF.

CDR3 loop: CASSSPSGPLPPSREHTEAFF. The CDR3 DNA reads TGTGCCAGCAGCTCCCCTAGCGGACCATTACCCCCCTCTCGGGAGCACACTGAAGCTTTCTTT. The chain employs TRBV28 and TRBJ1-1; no definite D call. Trimming removed 6 bases from V and 3 bases from J, with 35 bases in between. This CDR3 contains 21 residues. The germline V gene encodes CDR1 MDHEN and CDR2 SYDVKM.